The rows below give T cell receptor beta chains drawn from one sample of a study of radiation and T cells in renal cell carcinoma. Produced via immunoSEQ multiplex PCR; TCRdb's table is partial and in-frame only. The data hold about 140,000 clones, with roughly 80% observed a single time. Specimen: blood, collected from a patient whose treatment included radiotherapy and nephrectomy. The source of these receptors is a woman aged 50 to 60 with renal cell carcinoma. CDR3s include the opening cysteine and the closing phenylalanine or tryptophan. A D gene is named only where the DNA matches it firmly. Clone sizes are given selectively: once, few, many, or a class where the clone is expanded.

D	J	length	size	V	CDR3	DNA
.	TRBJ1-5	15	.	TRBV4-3	CASSQEAGVGQPQHF	TGCGCCAGCAGCCAAGAAGCGGGGGTCGGGCAGCCCCAGCATTTT
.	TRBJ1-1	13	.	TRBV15	CATSTGTNNEAFF	TGTGCCACCAGCACCGGGACAAACAACGAAGCTTTCTTT
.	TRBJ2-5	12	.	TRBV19	CASSSGEGTQYF	TGTGCCAGTAGTTCAGGGGAAGGGACCCAGTACTTC
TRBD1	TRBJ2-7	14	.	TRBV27	CASSPRTGIYEQYF	TGTGCCAGCAGTCCACGGACAGGGATCTACGAGCAGTACTTC
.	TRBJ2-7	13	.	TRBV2	CASSDLGAVEQYF	TGTGCCAGCAGTGATCTCGGGGCCGTCGAGCAGTACTTC
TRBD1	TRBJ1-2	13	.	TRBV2	CASSGQGIYGYTF	TGTGCCAGCAGTGGACAGGGAATCTATGGCTACACCTTC
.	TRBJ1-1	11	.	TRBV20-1	CSASTYTEAFF	TGCAGTGCTAGCACCTACACTGAAGCTTTCTTT
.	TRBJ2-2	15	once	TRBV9	CASSATTRSTGELFF	TGTGCCAGCAGCGCCACCACTAGGAGCACCGGGGAGCTGTTTTTT
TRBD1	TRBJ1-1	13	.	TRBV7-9	CASRGGMNTEAFF	TGTGCCAGCCGAGGGGGCATGAACACTGAAGCTTTCTTT
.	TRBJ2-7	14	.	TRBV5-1	CASSPPGAWLKQYF	TGCGCCAGCAGCCCCCCAGGTGCCTGGTTGAAGCAGTACTTC
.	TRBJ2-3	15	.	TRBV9	CASSVVPGEEDTQYF	TGTGCCAGCAGCGTAGTTCCAGGGGAGGAAGATACGCAGTATTTT
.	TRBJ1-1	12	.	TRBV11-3	CASSSRSTEAFF	TGTGCCAGCAGCTCCCGGAGCACTGAAGCTTTCTTT